The 14 T cell receptor beta chains in this list originate from one sample, sequenced in a study of radiation and T cells in renal cell carcinoma. Treatment specified: 15 Gy SBRT to primary tumor, nephrectomy 4 weeks later. Data came from immunoSEQ multiplex PCR; TCRdb stores just in-frame clones and leaves some out. The table records about 16,000 clones, 50% of them present only once. The source was tumor tissue, collected from a patient whose treatment included radiotherapy and nephrectomy. The receptors were gathered from a woman aged 60-70 years with renal cell carcinoma.

The chain combines TRBV29-1 with TRBJ2-1; D gene ambiguous. The V gene lost 7 bases and the J gene lost 8 bases, with 21 bases spanning the gap. Germline V CDR1 and CDR2: SQVTM, ANQGSEA. This CDR3 region has 14 residues. The CDR3 sequence: CSALVAGWPDEQFF. In DNA, the CDR3 is TGCAGCGCCCTCGTGGCAGGTTGGCCGGATGAGCAGTTCTTC.

This clone turned up a few times. The rearrangement joins TRBV2 to TRBJ1-2, with D unresolved. Trimming removed 8 bases at V and 5 bases at J, with 15 bases between. Per the germline V gene, CDR1 is SNHLY and CDR2 is FYNNEI. The CDR3 runs 13 residues. The CDR3 spells CASLLQAGYGYTF. The CDR3 bases are TGTGCCAGCCTATTGCAGGCGGGTTATGGCTACACCTTC.

The J gene is TRBJ2-1, the V gene TRBV29-1; no reliable D call. Germline loops: CDR1 SQVTM, CDR2 ANQGSEA. This CDR3 contains 13 residues. V lost 3 bases and J lost 4, with 10 bases in between. The CDR3 DNA follows: TGCAGCGTTGACGGCAGATTATACAATGAGCAGTTCTTC. It is translated as CSVDGRLYNEQFF.

This clone was counted a single time. The rearrangement uses TRBV5-1 and TRBJ2-1, with 9 bases that match TRBD2. Losses at the gene ends were 4 bases for V and 2 bases for J; bases not matched to a gene: 4. CDR1 is SGHRS, CDR2 YFSETQ, per germline. The CDR3 totals 15 residues. The CDR3 DNA follows: TGCGCCAGCAGCCAGCTAGCGGGGCCCTACAATGAGCAGTTCTTC. This encodes CASSQLAGPYNEQFF.

The chain has TRBV28 and TRBJ2-7; the D is unclear. Germline lookup yields CDR1 MDHEN and CDR2 SYDVKM. This CDR3 spans 15 amino acids. Trimming cost V 3 bases and J 4 bases, with 16 bases left between them. The CDR3 sequence: CASSFSGYGSYEQYF. In DNA form, the CDR3 reads TGTGCCAGCAGTTTCTCCGGGTACGGGTCTTACGAGCAGTACTTC.

This clone was observed many times. J is TRBJ2-1 and V is TRBV2, with D possibly being TRBD1 (6 bases). The CDR3 loop spans 14 amino acids. Germline V gives CDR1 SNHLY, CDR2 FYNNEI. Deletions cut 5 bases from V and 6 bases from J, with 14 bases between. The CDR3 here is CASSPDSGSNEQFF. CDR3 bases: TGTGCCAGCAGTCCGGACAGCGGAAGCAATGAGCAGTTCTTC.

V and J are TRBV28 and TRBJ1-1; 8 nucleotides line up with TRBD1. CDR3 length: 15 amino acids. Trimming took 7 bases from V and 3 from J; bases not matched to a gene: 10. The germline gives CDR1 MDHEN, CDR2 SYDVKM. CDR3 amino acids: CASTILGQEYTEAFF. The CDR3 DNA reads TGTGCCAGCACCATATTGGGACAGGAATACACTGAAGCTTTCTTT.

V gene TRBV2 combines with J gene TRBJ1-1; no clear D gene. Trimming stripped 10 bases from V and 0 bases from J, with 9 bases between. CDR3 length: 12 residues. Germline CDR1 and CDR2: SNHLY and FYNNEI. The CDR3, as DNA: TGTGCCATACACGGGGTGAACACTGAAGCTTTCTTT. Protein sequence: CAIHGVNTEAFF.

This clone has a handful of counts. The chain couples TRBV4-2 to TRBJ1-2; no reliable D call. V gave up 0 bases and J gave up 6 bases, with 20 bases separating them. CDR1 is LGHNA and CDR2 is YNFKEQ in the germline V gene. This CDR3 spans 17 amino acids. CDR3 region: CASSQDPGNFGEDGYTF. CDR3 nucleotide sequence: TGTGCCAGCAGCCAAGATCCCGGGAATTTCGGGGAGGATGGCTACACCTTC.

The chain links TRBV5-6 to TRBJ2-3; TRBD2 is a possible D gene (5 bases). V lost 1 base to trimming and J lost 2 bases, with 11 bases between them. There are 15 residues in the CDR3. CDR1 and CDR2 (germline): SGHDT, YYEEEE. As DNA, the CDR3 is TGTGCCAGCAGCTTGAAAGGACTTAACACAGATACGCAGTATTTT. Its translation is CASSLKGLNTDTQYF.

By sample fraction, this clone is large. The chain uses TRBV7-9 and TRBJ2-7; 8 nucleotides agree with TRBD1. V shed 4 bases, J shed 9 bases, and the junction held 5 bases outside the gene matches. CDR1 SEHNR and CDR2 FQNEAQ come from the germline V gene (reference sequence). The CDR3 is made up of 12 amino acids. DNA of the CDR3: TGTGCCAGCAGCTCCGGCAGGGGGCGGCAGTACTTC. This encodes CASSSGRGRQYF. The full variable domain, its missing parts supplied by reference TRBV7-9 and TRBJ2-7, is DTGVSQNPRHKITKRGQNVTFRCDPISEHNRLYWYRQTLGQGPEFLTYFQNEAQLEKSRLLSDRFSAERPKGSFSTLEIQRTEQGDSAMYLCASSSGRGRQYFGPGTRLTVT.

This chain uses TRBV10-1 with TRBJ2-1, with 9 bases that match TRBD2. Germline V gives CDR1 WNHNN, CDR2 SYGVQD (reference sequence). This CDR3 is 15 amino acids long. The V segment lost 3 bases and the J segment 4 bases; nucleotides outside the gene matches: 4. CDR3 DNA: TGCGCCAGCAGTGAAAAAGCGGGGGGTTACAATGAGCAGTTCTTC. Amino acid sequence: CASSEKAGGYNEQFF.

The chain combines TRBV27 with TRBJ1-2; 9 bases are shared with TRBD1. The germline CDR1 and CDR2 sequences are MNHEY and SMNVEV (reference sequence). Trimming took 4 bases from V and 4 from J; bases not matched to a gene: 4. The CDR3 covers 14 residues. The CDR3 loop reads CASSSGTGTYGYTF. CDR3 coding DNA: TGTGCCAGCAGTTCAGGGACAGGGACCTATGGCTACACCTTC.

The chain recombines TRBV2 with TRBJ1-3, with D possibly matching TRBD1 (6 bases). CDR3 length: 14 residues. The V end lost 9 bases, the J end lost 2 bases, and 14 bases lay between the germline ends. CDR1 and CDR2 (germline): SNHLY, FYNNEI. CDR3 DNA sequence: TGTGCCAGAACAGTCGGGGGCCCTGGAAACACCATATATTTT. Its translation is CARTVGGPGNTIYF.